One T cell receptor (beta chain) is described in this entry. This entry comes from a study of blood T cell repertoires in COVID-19. The CDR3 runs to 14 residues. From germline, CDR1 is GTSNPN and CDR2 SVGIG (reference sequence). Trimming cost V 3 bases and J 2 bases, with 11 bases left between them. Profiled with immunoSEQ multiplex PCR; TCRdb holds only in-frame clones, not every one. Among 200,000 to 300,000 clones listed, 85% to 90% were seen once. The J gene is TRBJ2-1, the V gene TRBV30; the D gene is possibly TRBD2 (5 bases). This receptor was taken from a man aged 50-60 years who had been exposed to COVID-19. Sequenced material: PBMCs or T cells enriched from blood (not recorded which). The CDR3 sequence: CAWRREFTYNEQFF. CDR3 bases: TGTGCCTGGAGGAGGGAGTTCACCTACAATGAGCAGTTCTTC.